These 25 T cell receptor beta chains originate from one sample sequenced in a study of blood T cell repertoires in COVID-19 (TCRdb year 2020). Libraries were built with the immunoSEQ multiplex PCR assay. Sourced from immuneACCESS, this table was stored by TCRdb with only in-frame sequences that have V and J called. A share of the clones is absent; for the studies checked, an unresolved V gene accounts for under half, and the remainder has no known explanation. The sample data list under 200,000 clones, and roughly three quarters of these were observed just once. The top ten hold approximately 6% of the sample. The sequencing sample was made of peripheral blood. Receptor source: a woman aged 40 to 49 with COVID-19, enrolled during active disease.

The chain links TRBV6-2 or TRBV6-3 to TRBJ2-7; D is uncertain. The V end lost 4 bases, the J end lost 3 bases, and 7 bases lay between the germline ends. This CDR3 has 12 amino acids. Germline V lookup: CDR1 MNHEY, CDR2 SVGEGT. The CDR3: CASSSVFYEQYF. CDR3 sequence (DNA): TGTGCCAGCAGTTCGGTCTTCTACGAGCAGTACTTC.

CDR3 residues: CASSSFEGANQETQYF. The CDR3 nucleotides are TGTGCCAGCTCAAGTTTTGAGGGGGCTAACCAAGAGACCCAGTACTTC. V usage is TRBV18 and J usage is TRBJ2-5; 7 bases align to TRBD1. Germline assignment: CDR1 KGHSH and CDR2 LQKENI. V lost 5 bases to trimming and J lost 0 bases; unmatched junction nucleotides: 9. The CDR3 spans 16 residues.

The chain recombines TRBV19 with TRBJ1-2, with TRBD1 identical over 7 bases. The germline CDR1 and CDR2 sequences are LNHDA and SQIVND (reference sequence). The ends lost 4 bases at V and 4 bases at J; junction bases unmatched: 6. This CDR3 has 14 residues. The DNA of the CDR3 is TGTGCCAGTAGTACTACGAGACAGGGCTATGGCTACACCTTC. Its translation: CASSTTRQGYGYTF.

V gene TRBV5-4 combines with J gene TRBJ1-2; 7 bases fit TRBD1. Trimming at V came to 4 bases and at J to 4 bases, leaving 4 bases not matched to a gene. Germline V lookup: CDR1 SGHNT, CDR2 YYREEE (reference sequence). The CDR3 consists of 13 residues. The CDR3 DNA sequence: TGTGCCAGCAGCCCCGGGACAGCCTATGGCTACACCTTC. Translation gives CASSPGTAYGYTF.

This chain connects TRBV30 to TRBJ2-5, with D maybe TRBD1 (6 bases). Germline assignment: CDR1 GTSNPN and CDR2 SVGIG (reference sequence). The CDR3 spans 12 residues. V gave up 1 base and J gave up 5 bases, with 8 bases separating them. The CDR3 reads CAWSEGEETQYF. CDR3 nucleotide sequence: TGTGCCTGGAGTGAGGGGGAGGAGACCCAGTACTTC. Looking up the rest from reference TRBV30 and TRBJ2-5 gives the full variable domain: SQTIHQWPATLVQPVGSPLSLECTVEGTSNPNLYWYRQAAGRGLQLLFYSVGIGQISSEVPQNLSASRPQDRQFILSSKKLLLSDSGFYLCAWSEGEETQYFGPGTRLLVL.

The chain combines TRBV30 with TRBJ1-4; TRBD1 is a possible D gene (5 bases). V dropped 7 bases and J dropped 7 bases, with 19 bases sitting between them. CDR1 and CDR2 from the germline V gene are GTSNPN and SVGIG (reference sequence). This CDR3 is built from 14 residues. The CDR3 DNA reads TGTGCCTCCCACACCGGGGGGTGGAGTGAAAAACTGTTTTTT. Residues: CASHTGGWSEKLFF.

The rearrangement links TRBV28 to TRBJ2-7, with a weak D call TRBD1 (6 bases). Looked up from germline, CDR1 is MDHEN and CDR2 is SYDVKM. The length of the CDR3 is 14 residues. V dropped 5 bases and J dropped 7 bases, with 18 bases sitting between them. The CDR3 nucleotides read TGTGCCAGCAGTACCGTTGGGGGCCCGGGAGAGCAGTACTTC. Its translation: CASSTVGGPGEQYF.

The table lists this clone with a few counts. The rearrangement links TRBV5-4 to TRBJ1-2; D is perhaps TRBD1 (6 bases). V lost 3 bases and J 7 bases, leaving 10 bases between the germline ends. Germline V gene lookup returns CDR1 SGHNT and CDR2 YYREEE (reference sequence). The CDR3 covers 12 residues. The CDR3 nucleotides read TGTGCCAGCAGCTACAGGGTCGGTGGCTACACCTTC. Translated, it gives CASSYRVGGYTF.

This clone appeared a few times. V usage is TRBV25-1 and J usage is TRBJ2-7, with TRBD1 matching 8 bases. Per the germline V gene, CDR1 is MGHDK and CDR2 is SYGVNS. The junction had 8 bases not matched to a gene; V was cut back by 5 bases and J by 2 bases. This CDR3 comprises 15 residues. As DNA, the CDR3 is TGTGCCAGCAGTCCCTCCAACAGGGGGACCTACGAGCAGTACTTC. This gives the protein CASSPSNRGTYEQYF.

CDR3 bases: TGTGCCAGCTCACCACCCCGCGGGTTGAGCTCCTACGAGCAGTACTTC. Its translation is CASSPPRGLSSYEQYF. The genes are TRBV18 and TRBJ2-7, with D possibly matching TRBD2 (5 bases). Germline V gives CDR1 KGHSH, CDR2 LQKENI. The CDR3 length is 16 residues. Between the trimmed V and J ends, which lost 0 bases and 0 bases, there was a span of 12 bases. The complete variable domain, with remaining parts taken from reference TRBV18 and TRBJ2-7, reads NAGVMQNPRHLVRRRGQEARLRCSPMKGHSHVYWYRQLPEEGLKFMVYLQKENIIDESGMPKERFSAEFPKEGPSILRIQQVVRGDSAAYFCASSPPRGLSSYEQYFGPGTRLTVT.

The chain is built from TRBV4-2 and TRBJ1-6, with TRBD1 as a possible D gene (6 bases). Trimming shortened V by 2 bases and J by 4 bases, and 12 bases separated the two germline ends. CDR3 length equals 16 residues. Germline CDR1 is LGHNA and CDR2 is YNFKEQ. CDR3 residues: CASSQIQDSYNSPLHF. The CDR3 DNA sequence: TGTGCCAGCAGCCAAATACAGGACAGTTATAATTCACCCCTCCACTTT.

The gene calls are TRBV5-1 and TRBJ2-3; TRBD2 matches at 15 bases. Germline CDR1 reads SGHRS; CDR2 reads YFSETQ. The CDR3 runs 16 residues. V trimming: 4 bases; J trimming: 2 bases; junction bases outside the gene matches: 2. The CDR3 protein is CASSGTSGGFTDTQYF. DNA for the CDR3: TGCGCCAGCAGCGGGACTAGCGGGGGGTTCACAGATACGCAGTATTTT. The full variable domain, completed using reference TRBV5-1 and TRBJ2-3, is KAGVTQTPRYLIKTRGQQVTLSCSPISGHRSVSWYQQTPGQGLQFLFEYFSETQRNKGNFPGRFSGRQFSNSRSEMNVSTLELGDSALYLCASSGTSGGFTDTQYFGPGTRLTVL.

The rearrangement links TRBV19 to TRBJ1-2; 7 positions agree with TRBD1. The CDR3 spans 14 residues. The V gene end was trimmed by 5 bases and the J gene end by 2 bases; junction bases not matched to a gene: 5. Germline loops: CDR1 LNHDA, CDR2 SQIVND (reference sequence). The CDR3: CASSLPGQNYGYTF. CDR3 in DNA: TGTGCCAGTAGTTTACCGGGACAGAACTATGGCTACACCTTC. Filled out from reference TRBV19 and TRBJ1-2, the complete variable domain reads DGGITQSPKYLFRKEGQNVTLSCEQNLNHDAMYWYRQDPGQGLRLIYYSQIVNDFQKGDIAEGYSVSREKKESFPLTVTSAQKNPTAFYLCASSLPGQNYGYTFGSGTRLTVV.

In its sample, this clone was seen many times. This chain connects TRBV5-5 to TRBJ1-2, with D uncertain. The CDR3 contains 12 residues. V shed 3 bases and J shed 4 bases, with 7 bases lying between them. Germline CDR1 SGHKS, CDR2 YYEKEE (reference sequence). This CDR3 reads CASSSEGYGYTF. CDR3 DNA: TGTGCCAGCAGCTCCGAGGGCTATGGCTACACCTTC.

The V and J genes are TRBV7-9 and TRBJ2-1, with 12 bases lining up with TRBD2. V lost 5 bases and J lost 5; bases outside the gene matches: 4. The CDR3 length is 15 residues. Germline V gives CDR1 SEHNR, CDR2 FQNEAQ (reference sequence). This chain's CDR3 is CASSPTSGGDNEQFF. CDR3 nucleotides: TGTGCCAGCAGCCCGACTAGCGGGGGAGACAATGAGCAGTTCTTC.

The chain links TRBV15 to TRBJ1-2, with a possible D match to TRBD1 (5 bases). Germline assignment: CDR1 LNHNV and CDR2 YYDKDF (reference sequence). V was pared by 0 bases and J by 2 bases, with 22 bases between. This CDR3 spans 19 amino acids. The CDR3: CATSRDRGTEGGENYGYTF. The DNA for the CDR3 is TGTGCCACCAGCAGAGATAGGGGCACAGAAGGAGGGGAGAACTATGGCTACACCTTC.

The rearrangement joins TRBV30 to TRBJ1-2; perhaps TRBD1 as D (6 bases). This CDR3 region has 14 residues. Germline CDR1 reads GTSNPN; CDR2 reads SVGIG (reference sequence). V lost 4 bases, J lost 4 bases, and 16 bases lay in between. CDR3 sequence reads: CAWIARGGTYGYTF. DNA of the CDR3: TGTGCCTGGATTGCTAGGGGGGGAACCTATGGCTACACCTTC.

This sequence joins TRBV29-1 and TRBJ2-1, with 12 bases identical to TRBD2. The CDR3 covers 14 residues. The V gene end was trimmed by 5 bases and the J gene end by 13 bases; junction bases not matched to a gene: 12. The germline V gene encodes CDR1 SQVTM and CDR2 ANQGSEA. As DNA, the CDR3 is TGCAGCGTTCATCCCCACTCTAGCGGGGGGGCCCAGTTCTTC. This translates into CSVHPHSSGGAQFF.

The V call is TRBV5-1, the J call TRBJ2-3, with 13 positions matching TRBD2. Germline trimming cut 0 bases from V and 0 bases from J; bases unmatched to any gene: 1. The germline V gene encodes CDR1 SGHRS and CDR2 YFSETQ. The CDR3 runs 17 residues. This CDR3 reads CASSLGTSGGSTDTQYF. The CDR3 DNA sequence: TGCGCCAGCAGCTTGGGGACTAGCGGGGGTAGCACAGATACGCAGTATTTT. The whole variable domain, filled in from reference TRBV5-1 and TRBJ2-3, reads KAGVTQTPRYLIKTRGQQVTLSCSPISGHRSVSWYQQTPGQGLQFLFEYFSETQRNKGNFPGRFSGRQFSNSRSEMNVSTLELGDSALYLCASSLGTSGGSTDTQYFGPGTRLTVL.

The J gene is TRBJ1-1, the V gene TRBV25-1; a possible D gene is TRBD1 (5 bases). V was shortened by 8 bases and J by 2 bases, with 18 bases between the two germline ends. There are 15 residues in the CDR3. Germline lookup yields CDR1 MGHDK and CDR2 SYGVNS. CDR3 loop: CASSPRAGHNTEAFF. In DNA form, the CDR3 reads TGTGCCAGCTCCCCCAGGGCAGGACACAACACTGAAGCTTTCTTT.

The chain is built from TRBV4-2 and TRBJ1-1; D is possibly TRBD1 (5 bases). CDR3 length: 14 amino acids. Per the germline V gene, CDR1 is LGHNA and CDR2 is YNFKEQ. Trimming left V 4 bases short and J 0 bases short, with 9 bases between. CDR3 residues: CASSLGLMNTEAFF. The CDR3 DNA is TGTGCCAGCAGCCTGGGACTGATGAACACTGAAGCTTTCTTT.

J is TRBJ2-2 and V is TRBV27; tentative D call: TRBD2 (5 bases). Deletions cut 5 bases from V and 4 bases from J, with 11 bases between. The CDR3 consists of 14 residues. Germline CDR1 is MNHEY and CDR2 is SMNVEV (reference sequence). CDR3 DNA: TGTGCCAGCAGTCGGTCGGGGTTCACCGGGGAGCTGTTTTTT. Encoded protein: CASSRSGFTGELFF.

The genes are TRBV5-1 and TRBJ2-3; unclear D gene. Germline-derived CDR1 and CDR2 are SGHRS and YFSETQ. Between the trimmed V and J ends, which lost 0 bases and 4 bases, there was a span of 15 bases. The CDR3 covers 16 residues. CDR3 DNA: TGCGCCAGCAGCTTGGGTCAGGCTTTATACTCAGATACGCAGTATTTT. It codes for CASSLGQALYSDTQYF.

The chain carries TRBV6-5 and TRBJ1-5; no clear D. CDR3 length: 11 amino acids. The V gene's germline CDR1 is MNHEY and CDR2 SVGAGI. V was shortened by 6 bases and J by 6 bases, with 6 bases between the two germline ends. The CDR3 nucleotides read TGTGCCAGCAGGAACACTCAGCCCCAGCATTTT. Translated, it gives CASRNTQPQHF.

The chain is built from TRBV5-1 and TRBJ2-3; 9 nucleotides match TRBD2. V shed 0 bases and J 2 bases; nucleotides not matched to a gene: 4. This CDR3 region has 16 residues. CDR1 and CDR2 (germline): SGHRS, YFSETQ. This chain's CDR3 is CASSLVGGGDTDTQYF. CDR3 sequence (DNA): TGCGCCAGCAGCTTGGTAGGCGGGGGGGACACAGATACGCAGTATTTT. Full variable domain (missing parts from reference TRBV5-1 and TRBJ2-3): KAGVTQTPRYLIKTRGQQVTLSCSPISGHRSVSWYQQTPGQGLQFLFEYFSETQRNKGNFPGRFSGRQFSNSRSEMNVSTLELGDSALYLCASSLVGGGDTDTQYFGPGTRLTVL.